Listed here is a single T cell receptor (beta chain). The antigen is not known. The data are from a study of radiotherapy plus CTLA-4 blockade in lung cancer. Germline V lookup: CDR1 MNHEY, CDR2 SVGAGI. Trimming took 8 bases from V and 4 from J; bases not matched to a gene: 9. The CDR3 totals 15 residues. Study-level findings and limits: Response was reportedly best predicted by early blood T cell clone dynamics, with interferon-beta. In blood, after radiotherapy plus ipilimumab, tumor-derived TCR clones expanded.

Repertoires were generated with immunoSEQ multiplex PCR, while TCRdb's copy carries only in-frame clones and drops some. The sample shows 12,000 to 15,000 clones, roughly two thirds of them seen only once. The V and J genes are TRBV6-5 and TRBJ1-3, with 9 bases lining up with TRBD1. The receptor's source is a human donor with non-small cell lung cancer whose response to radiotherapy plus ipilimumab could not be evaluated. This material consisted of peripheral blood, taken from a patient treated with radiotherapy plus ipilimumab. The CDR3 bases are TGTGCCAGCGTAGGGCACAGGGGGCCGGGAAACACCATATATTTT. Residues: CASVGHRGPGNTIYF.